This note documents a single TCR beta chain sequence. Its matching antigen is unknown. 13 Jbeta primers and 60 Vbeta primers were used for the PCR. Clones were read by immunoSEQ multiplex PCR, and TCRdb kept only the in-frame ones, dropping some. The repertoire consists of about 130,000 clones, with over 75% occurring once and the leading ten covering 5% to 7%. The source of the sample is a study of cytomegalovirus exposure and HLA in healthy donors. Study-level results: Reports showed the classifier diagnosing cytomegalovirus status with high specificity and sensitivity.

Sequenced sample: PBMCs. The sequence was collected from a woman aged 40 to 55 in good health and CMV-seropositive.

CDR3 nucleotide sequence: TGTGCCAGCAGCTTGGGCGATGATGAGCAGTTCTTC. Amino acids: CASSLGDDEQFF. The rearrangement joins TRBV7-6 to TRBJ2-1, with D unresolved. Trimming took 3 bases from V and 8 from J, leaving 8 bases between them. Germline CDR1 is SGHVS and CDR2 is FNYEAQ. CDR3 length: 12 residues.